This T cell receptor beta chain was sequenced during a study of T cell repertoires in cytomegalovirus infection. Study-level findings and limits: HLA-C-restricted CMV-specific TCR beta clonotypes were dominant in the ex vivo response. The cumulative frequency of public TCR beta families distinguished individuals who carried CMV together with the relevant HLA.

About this clonotype: Its antigen is not known.

Trimming cost V 9 bases and J 4 bases, with 18 bases left between them. The CDR3 covers 14 residues. Per the germline V gene, CDR1 is SGHDN and CDR2 is FVKESK. TCRdb ran MiXCR on the reads and lists one entry per CDR3 protein. This sample has around 740,000 distinct CDR3 sequences; less than 40% occur once, and the top ten carry about 2.8%. Input material: PBMCs. This receptor was obtained from a human donor in good health (CMV status not recorded). Some clones in this sample may be carry-over from other donors' samples. The chain recombines TRBV14 with TRBJ1-2; D might be TRBD1 (6 bases). The CDR3 nucleotides are TGTGCCAGTCAGCCACTGGACAGTGCCTATGGCTACACCTTC. Translation gives CASQPLDSAYGYTF. Full variable domain (missing parts from reference TRBV14 and TRBJ1-2): EAGVTQFPSHSVIEKGQTVTLRCDPISGHDNLYWYRRVMGKEIKFLLHFVKESKQDESGMPNNRFLAERTGGTYSTLKVQPAELEDSGVYFCASQPLDSAYGYTFGSGTRLTVV.